These 11 T cell receptor beta chains were sequenced from one sample in a study of shared clonotypes between healthy human individuals. Clones were read by immunoSEQ multiplex PCR, and TCRdb kept only the in-frame ones, dropping some. The sample contains roughly 490,000 clones, 79% of which appear only once. The sequencing sample was made of PBMCs. The receptor set was obtained from a woman between 40 and 55 years old in good health. Some clones in this sample may be carry-over from other donors' samples.

The V and J genes are TRBV18 and TRBJ2-1; D could derive from TRBD1 or TRBD2 (5 bases each). This CDR3 region has 15 residues. CDR1 is KGHSH and CDR2 is LQKENI in the germline V gene. V was cut by 9 bases and J by 2 bases, with 17 bases left in between. CDR3 protein: CASSEGPGAYNEQFF. CDR3 nucleotide sequence: TGTGCCAGTTCAGAGGGGCCCGGGGCCTACAATGAGCAGTTCTTC.

This clone appeared a few times. The chain carries TRBV7-9 and TRBJ1-3, with D perhaps TRBD1 (5 bases). In germline, CDR1 is SEHNR, CDR2 FQNEAQ (reference sequence). CDR3 length: 16 amino acids. With 3 bases removed from V and 0 bases from J, the gap between germline ends came to 12 bases. The CDR3 nucleotides are TGTGCCAGCAGCTTGGGGGACTTAATCTCTGGAAACACCATATATTTT. As protein: CASSLGDLISGNTIYF.

This chain uses TRBV2 with TRBJ1-4; the D gene is possibly TRBD1 (5 bases). Deletions cut 8 bases from V and 6 bases from J, with 13 bases between. CDR1 SNHLY and CDR2 FYNNEI come from the germline V gene. There are 13 residues in the CDR3. The CDR3 is CASGLGQYEKLFF. The DNA of the CDR3 is TGTGCCAGCGGGTTGGGGCAGTATGAAAAACTGTTTTTT. Combining the CDR3 with reference TRBV2 and TRBJ1-4 gives the whole variable domain EPEVTQTPSHQVTQMGQEVILRCVPISNHLYFYWYRQILGQKVEFLVSFYNNEISEKSEIFDDQFSVERPDGSNFTLKIRSTKLEDSAMYFCASGLGQYEKLFFGSGTQLSVL.

The chain couples TRBV7-2 to TRBJ2-1; 10 bases fit TRBD2. V gave up 2 bases and J gave up 6 bases; unmatched junction bases: 1. The CDR3 covers 14 residues. Germline V gene lookup returns CDR1 SGHTA and CDR2 FQGNSA. CDR3 amino acids: CASSLSGRANEQFF. The DNA of the CDR3 is TGTGCCAGCAGCTTAAGCGGGAGGGCCAATGAGCAGTTCTTC. Full variable domain (remainder filled in from reference TRBV7-2 and TRBJ2-1): GAGVSQSPSNKVTEKGKDVELRCDPISGHTALYWYRQSLGQGLEFLIYFQGNSAPDKSGLPSDRFSAERTGGSVSTLTIQRTQQEDSAVYLCASSLSGRANEQFFGPGTRLTVL.

The V call is TRBV7-2, the J call TRBJ1-2; tentative D call: TRBD1 (5 bases). Germline loops: CDR1 SGHTA, CDR2 FQGNSA. This CDR3 region has 14 residues. Trimming left V 5 bases short and J 9 bases short, with 19 bases between. The CDR3 coding sequence is TGTGCCAGCAGCGAGGCGGTGGGGGAAAGGAGCTACACCTTC. Its translation is CASSEAVGERSYTF.

This clone showed up many times. The chain combines TRBV5-6 with TRBJ1-2; tentative D call: TRBD1 (5 bases). The CDR3 length is 17 residues. Trimming cost V 0 bases and J 2 bases, with 17 bases left between them. The germline CDR1 and CDR2 sequences are SGHDT and YYEEEE. CDR3 region: CASSLVGFGDGNYGYTF. CDR3 nucleotides: TGTGCCAGCAGCTTGGTGGGGTTTGGGGACGGGAACTATGGCTACACCTTC. Using reference TRBV5-6 and TRBJ1-2 for the parts outside the CDR3, the full variable domain is DAGVTQSPTHLIKTRGQQVTLRCSPKSGHDTVSWYQQALGQGPQFIFQYYEEEERQRGNFPDRFSGHQFPNYSSELNVNALLLGDSALYLCASSLVGFGDGNYGYTFGSGTRLTVV.

This clone was picked up one time. The same CDR3 also results from other DNA sequences found in this sample. This chain uses TRBV6-4 with TRBJ2-2, with D possibly matching TRBD1 (6 bases). Per the germline V gene, CDR1 is MRHNA and CDR2 is SNTAGT. The CDR3 totals 14 residues. The V end lost 4 bases, the J end lost 2 bases, and 8 bases lay between the germline ends. In DNA form, the CDR3 reads TGTGCCAGCAGTGCAGGGGTTAACACCGGGGAGCTGTTTTTT. This encodes CASSAGVNTGELFF.

This chain joins TRBV5-1 and TRBJ1-3, with unresolved D. Deletions cut 3 bases from V and 0 bases from J, with 7 bases between. CDR3 length: 14 residues. Germline assignment: CDR1 SGHRS and CDR2 YFSETQ. As DNA, the CDR3 is TGCGCCAGCAGCTCGGAGGGCTCTGGAAACACCATATATTTT. Its protein product is CASSSEGSGNTIYF.

The chain links TRBV5-1 to TRBJ2-5; tentative D call: TRBD2 (8 bases). CDR3 length: 15 amino acids. Germline values: CDR1 SGHRS, CDR2 YFSETQ. The V gene lost 4 bases and the J gene lost 4 bases, with 17 bases spanning the gap. The DNA for the CDR3 is TGCGCCAGCAGCCCCGGGAGGGGGCGGCCAGAGACCCAGTACTTC. Translating gives CASSPGRGRPETQYF.

The chain links TRBV18 to TRBJ2-5; the D is unclear. The germline gives CDR1 KGHSH, CDR2 LQKENI. Trimming removed 3 bases at V and 0 bases at J, with 8 bases between. The CDR3 covers 14 residues. The CDR3 nucleotides read TGTGCCAGCTCACCGGGTTATTACCAAGAGACCCAGTACTTC. Translation: CASSPGYYQETQYF.

Comment on this clone: A much larger clone differs from this one at a single base, so this may be a read error. The rearrangement uses TRBV4-1 and TRBJ1-2, with D maybe TRBD1 (6 bases). The CDR3 is 19 amino acids. Germline V gives CDR1 MGHRA, CDR2 YSYEKL. CDR3 DNA sequence: TGCGCCGGCAGCCCCCCGGCCAACAGGGTTGGGTTTACTAACTATGGCTACACCTTC. Translation: CAGSPPANRVGFTNYGYTF.